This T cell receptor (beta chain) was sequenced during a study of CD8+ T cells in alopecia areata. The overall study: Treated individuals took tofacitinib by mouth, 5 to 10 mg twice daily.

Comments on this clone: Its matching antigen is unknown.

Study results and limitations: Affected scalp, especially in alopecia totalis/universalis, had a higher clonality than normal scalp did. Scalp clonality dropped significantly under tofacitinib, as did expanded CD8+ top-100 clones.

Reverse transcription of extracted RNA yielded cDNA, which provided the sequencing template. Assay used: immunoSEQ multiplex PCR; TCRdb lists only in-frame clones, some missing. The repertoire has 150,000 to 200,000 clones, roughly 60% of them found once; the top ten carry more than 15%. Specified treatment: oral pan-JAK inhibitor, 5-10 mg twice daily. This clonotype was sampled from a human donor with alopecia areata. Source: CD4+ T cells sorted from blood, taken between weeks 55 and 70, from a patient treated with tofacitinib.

CDR3 sequence: CASSLVSEAPYEQYF. The CDR3 coding sequence is TGCGCCAGCAGCTTGGTGTCAGAAGCCCCCTACGAGCAGTACTTC. The rearrangement joins TRBV5-1 to TRBJ2-7; D uncertain. Germline V lookup: CDR1 SGHRS, CDR2 YFSETQ. Trimming shortened V by 0 bases and J by 2 bases, and 12 bases separated the two germline ends. This CDR3 is 15 amino acids long.